Shown below are 20 T cell receptor beta chains from a single sample sequenced in a study of blood T cell repertoires in COVID-19. The repertoire was sequenced with immunoSEQ multiplex PCR; TCRdb's copy has only in-frame clones and lacks some. This table has 250,000 to 300,000 clones, over 80% appearing once. The sample taken for sequencing was peripheral blood. The receptors derive from a woman aged 70-85 years with COVID-19, enrolled during active disease.

This clone was recorded only once. This chain connects TRBV24-1 to TRBJ1-2; 9 bases map to TRBD1. This CDR3 region has 14 residues. With 3 bases clipped from V and 8 bases from J, the junction kept 6 bases outside the gene matches. CDR1 and CDR2 from the germline V gene are KGHDR and SFDVKD. The CDR3 DNA follows: TGTGCCACCAGTGATCATACAGGGGGCTCGGGCTACACCTTC. It is translated as CATSDHTGGSGYTF.

The rearrangement joins TRBV27 to TRBJ2-1, with TRBD1 matching over 12 bases. Germline loops: CDR1 MNHEY, CDR2 SMNVEV (reference sequence). The V gene end was trimmed by 10 bases and the J gene end by 9 bases; junction bases not matched to a gene: 10. The CDR3 has 14 amino acids. The CDR3 is CATTGTGGAGEQFF. CDR3 DNA: TGTGCCACCACCGGGACAGGGGGCGCGGGTGAGCAGTTCTTC.

The chain couples TRBV19 to TRBJ1-5; 7 bases map to TRBD1. The CDR3 extends over 18 amino acids. After removal of 3 bases from V and 0 bases from J, the junction contained 11 bases not matched to a gene. Looked up from germline, CDR1 is LNHDA and CDR2 is SQIVND (reference sequence). The chain's CDR3 is CASSILRDRSISNQPQHF. Written as DNA, the CDR3 is TGTGCCAGTAGTATTCTACGGGACAGATCGATTAGCAATCAGCCCCAGCATTTT.

Turning to this clone: The junction does not match germline at one end; this may be a read error. This rearrangement joins TRBV12-3 or TRBV12-4 to TRBJ2-5; maybe TRBD1 (6 bases). This CDR3 spans 12 amino acids. CDR3 bases: TGTGCCAGCAGCATCCAGGGGAGCACGTCGGACTTC. It yields the protein CASSIQGSTSDF.

The chain uses TRBV27 and TRBJ2-7; D is undetermined. The V end lost 4 bases, the J end lost 0 bases, and 13 bases lay between the germline ends. The CDR3 has 15 amino acids. Germline V gene lookup returns CDR1 MNHEY and CDR2 SMNVEV (reference sequence). The DNA for the CDR3 is TGTGCCAGCAGTTCAAGACGGGTACACTCCTACGAGCAGTACTTC. The encoded protein is CASSSRRVHSYEQYF.

The CDR3: CSVVGRGLVGYTF. The CDR3 DNA reads as TGCAGCGTTGTTGGCAGGGGGCTGGTCGGCTACACCTTC. The genes are TRBV29-1 and TRBJ1-2; 8 positions match TRBD1. This CDR3 region has 13 residues. Looked up from germline, CDR1 is SQVTM and CDR2 is ANQGSEA. V trimming: 4 bases; J trimming: 8 bases; junction bases outside the gene matches: 9.

V gene TRBV28 combines with J gene TRBJ1-4; TRBD1 matches 9 bases. This CDR3 has 17 residues. From germline, CDR1 is MDHEN and CDR2 SYDVKM. With V trimmed by 3 bases and J by 2 bases, 7 bases remained unmatched. This chain's CDR3 is CASSLYRQGVTNEKLFF. CDR3 DNA: TGTGCCAGCAGTTTGTATCGACAGGGGGTTACTAATGAAAAACTGTTTTTT.

This clone was seen more than once but under ten times. The V call is TRBV2, the J call TRBJ2-1, with 7 bases identical to TRBD2. The CDR3 runs to 16 residues. CDR1 is SNHLY, CDR2 FYNNEI, per germline. V was clipped by 7 bases and J by 1 base; unmatched bases: 10. The CDR3 bases are TGTGCCAGCAACCCCGATGGGGGGGGTTCCTACAATGAGCAGTTCTTC. It is translated as CASNPDGGGSYNEQFF.

The V and J genes are TRBV28 and TRBJ2-7, with 8 bases that match TRBD1. Unmatched junction bases numbered 16, after V lost 4 bases and J lost 2 bases. Germline loops: CDR1 MDHEN, CDR2 SYDVKM. The CDR3 consists of 18 residues. The CDR3 loop reads CASSSPQATGDLTYEQYF. CDR3 coding DNA: TGTGCCAGCAGTTCACCTCAAGCGACAGGGGACCTCACCTACGAGCAGTACTTC. Combining the CDR3 with reference TRBV28 and TRBJ2-7 gives the whole variable domain DVKVTQSSRYLVKRTGEKVFLECVQDMDHENMFWYRQDPGLGLRLIYFSYDVKMKEKGDIPEGYSVSREKKERFSLILESASTNQTSMYLCASSSPQATGDLTYEQYFGPGTRLTVT.

The rearrangement uses TRBV10-3 and TRBJ2-3; 7 bases agree with TRBD2. The CDR3 sequence is 15 residues long. Germline V gene data show CDR1 as ENHRY and CDR2 as SYGVKD. V shed 10 bases, J shed 0 bases, and the junction held 10 bases outside the gene matches. In DNA, the CDR3 is TGTGCCACCTCCCTAGCGGTAACTAGCACAGATACGCAGTATTTT. Protein: CATSLAVTSTDTQYF.

J is TRBJ1-2 and V is TRBV24-1; 10 bases line up with TRBD1. The CDR3 consists of 15 residues. Germline trimming cut 7 bases from V and 3 bases from J; bases unmatched to any gene: 7. The V gene's germline CDR1 is KGHDR and CDR2 SFDVKD. This CDR3 is CATRGSDRGDYGYTF. In DNA, the CDR3 is TGTGCCACCAGGGGATCGGACAGGGGGGACTATGGCTACACCTTC.

The chain is built from TRBV12-5 and TRBJ2-7; 9 bases align to TRBD2. Germline V gene sequence: CDR1 LGHNT, CDR2 FRNRAP. V lost 5 bases and J lost 6; bases outside the gene matches: 5. The length of the CDR3 is 13 residues. CDR3 protein: CASGPGTSSEQYF. The CDR3 coding sequence is TGTGCTAGTGGTCCGGGGACTAGCAGCGAGCAGTACTTC.

The chain has TRBV5-1 and TRBJ1-1, with D possibly matching TRBD1 (6 bases). The CDR3 covers 17 residues. Germline V gene sequence: CDR1 SGHRS, CDR2 YFSETQ. V lost 1 base to trimming and J lost 0 bases, with 16 bases between them. The CDR3 reads CASSLYQGTTMNTEAFF. The CDR3 nucleotides read TGCGCCAGCAGCTTGTATCAGGGGACGACGATGAACACTGAAGCTTTCTTT.

The CDR3 here is CATGGTVDSPLHF. The DNA of the CDR3 is TGTGCCACCGGGGGGACGGTAGATTCACCCCTCCACTTT. This chain joins TRBV10-3 and TRBJ1-6, with D maybe TRBD1 (5 bases). The CDR3 runs to 13 residues. Between the trimmed V and J ends, which lost 10 bases and 8 bases, there was a span of 15 bases. From germline, CDR1 is ENHRY and CDR2 SYGVKD.

This clone was observed a few times. The genes are TRBV20-1 and TRBJ2-3; 7 bases agree with TRBD1. Germline V gives CDR1 DFQATT, CDR2 SNEGSKA (reference sequence). This CDR3 contains 14 residues. The trim removed 3 bases at V and 6 bases at J, leaving 9 bases unmatched. This CDR3 is CSASHRQGRDTQYF. The DNA for the CDR3 is TGCAGTGCTAGTCATCGACAGGGTCGTGATACGCAGTATTTT.

The J gene is TRBJ1-4, the V gene TRBV27; 9 nucleotides agree with TRBD1. The CDR3 covers 19 residues. The junction had 16 bases not matched to a gene; V was cut back by 6 bases and J by 2 bases. Germline loops: CDR1 MNHEY, CDR2 SMNVEV (reference sequence). This CDR3 is CASRASWDRVGWTNEKLFF. The CDR3 bases are TGTGCCAGCAGAGCTTCGTGGGACAGGGTTGGTTGGACTAATGAAAAACTGTTTTTT.

Written as DNA, the CDR3 is TGTGCCAGCTCACCAGCAAGACAGGGTGAGCAGTTCTTC. Translation: CASSPARQGEQFF. This sequence joins TRBV18 and TRBJ2-1, with 7 bases that match TRBD1. From germline, CDR1 is KGHSH and CDR2 LQKENI. V shed 2 bases, J shed 9 bases, and the junction held 4 bases outside the gene matches. This CDR3 contains 13 residues.

The chain links TRBV3-1 (or the pseudogene TRBV3-2) to TRBJ2-5; D ambiguous. The CDR3 has 12 amino acids. Germline V lookup: CDR1 LGHDT, CDR2 YNNKEL (reference sequence). V was shortened by 6 bases and J by 5 bases, with 10 bases between the two germline ends. CDR3 sequence (DNA): TGTGCCAGCAGTGACTCGTTGGAGACCCAGTACTTC. Translating it yields CASSDSLETQYF.

The genes are TRBV30 and TRBJ1-4, with 7 nucleotides matching TRBD1. The junction had 7 bases not matched to a gene; V was cut back by 2 bases and J by 4 bases. In germline, CDR1 is GTSNPN, CDR2 SVGIG (reference sequence). The CDR3 loop spans 15 amino acids. The CDR3 loop reads CAWSSTGASNEKLFF. The DNA of the CDR3 is TGTGCCTGGAGTAGCACAGGGGCGAGTAATGAAAAACTGTTTTTT.

The rearrangement uses TRBV6-5 and TRBJ1-4, with a weak D call TRBD1 (5 bases). CDR1 MNHEY and CDR2 SVGAGI come from the germline V gene. This CDR3 spans 13 amino acids. Trimming stripped 8 bases from V and 7 bases from J, with 14 bases between. CDR3 in amino acids: CASYGGLGEKLFF. CDR3 nucleotide sequence: TGTGCCAGCTACGGGGGTTTAGGTGAAAAACTGTTTTTT.